A selection of T cell receptor beta chains follows, all from one sample in a study of blood T cell repertoires in COVID-19. Some clones are missing from TCRdb's copy, which holds only in-frame ones; the method was immunoSEQ multiplex PCR. The table lists about 190,000 clones, roughly 80% of them singletons. What was sequenced was peripheral blood. The source of these receptors is a woman aged 45 to 65 with acute or convalescent COVID-19. Both conserved end residues are part of each CDR3. D genes are given only for firm matches. Size is omitted from some rows. Given values are once, few, many or a class for expanded clones.

CDR3nt | CDR3aa | j_gene | d_gene | v_gene | abundance
TGTGCCAGCAGCTTAGGCCGAACAAGTACAACTAATGAAAAACTGTTTTTT | CASSLGRTSTTNEKLFF | TRBJ1-4 | NA | TRBV7-8 | NA
TGTGCCAGCAGCAAAATCTGGTGCGAAAATAGGGGCCTCCAGGGACCCCTCCACTTT | CASSKIWCENRGLQGPLHF | TRBJ1-6 | NA | TRBV21-1 | NA
TGCGCCAGCAGCTTCTCCCCGGGGGGGAACACTGAAGCTTTCTTT | CASSFSPGGNTEAFF | TRBJ1-1 | NA | TRBV5-1 | NA
TGTGCCAGCAAAGGGGCGAGCTCTGGGGCCAACGTCCTGACTTTC | CASKGASSGANVLTF | TRBJ2-6 | NA | TRBV6-5 | NA
TGTGCCAGCAGCTTAGAACGGGGCTACGAGCAGTACTTC | CASSLERGYEQYF | TRBJ2-7 | NA | TRBV11-2 | NA
TGCAGTGCTAGAGATAGAGCGAGGAAGTACTTC | CSARDRARKYF | TRBJ2-7 | NA | TRBV20-1 | NA
TGCAGCGTCGCGGGACAGCCTCCGGGCGAGCAGTACTTC | CSVAGQPPGEQYF | TRBJ2-7 | NA | TRBV29-1 | few
TGTGCCAGCTCACCGAATCCTAGCGTTAACACTGAAGCTTTCTTT | CASSPNPSVNTEAFF | TRBJ1-1 | NA | TRBV18 | NA
TGCGCCAGCAGCTCAGCAACTAATGAAAAACTGTTTTTT | CASSSATNEKLFF | TRBJ1-4 | NA | TRBV5-1 | few
TGTGCCAGTAGGAAGGGGGCTGCTGCGAGTGGATACTATGGCTACACCTTC | CASRKGAAASGYYGYTF | TRBJ1-2 | TRBD1 | TRBV19 | NA
TGTGCCAGCAGCCCACGAGGCAGGGGGACGCACGAGCAGTACTTC | CASSPRGRGTHEQYF | TRBJ2-7 | TRBD1 | TRBV3-1/TRBV3-2 | NA